This T cell receptor (beta chain) was found in a study of spatial heterogeneity in lung cancer. In the study overall: A total of some 70 untreated early-stage non-small cell lung cancer patients served as donors. Whole-study findings and limits: Ubiquitous expanded tumor TCRs appeared in blood more at resection than follow-up.

There are many counts of this clonotype. Its antigen remains unidentified. The time point was: blood at routine non-recurrence follow-up after resection. In each case, whole RNA from tumor, nontumor lung or frozen PBMC was sequenced unsorted. Every molecule of TCR cDNA had its own unique molecular identifier. TCRdb fed the 5' RACE reads into MiXCR, producing one record per CDR3 protein. Of approximately 50,000 distinct CDR3 sequences listed, 7.4% are singletons. The clonotype originates from a female donor with early-stage non-small cell lung cancer. Sample: PBMCs, taken at follow-up.

CDR3 loop: CASSPGTYGYTF. CDR3 nucleotide sequence: TGTGCCAGCAGCCCAGGGACCTATGGCTACACCTTC. This chain links TRBV5-5 with TRBJ1-2; weak D call: TRBD1 (5 bases). CDR3 length: 12 residues. Deletions cut 4 bases from V and 4 bases from J, with 8 bases between. CDR1 and CDR2 from the germline V gene are SGHKS and YYEKEE (reference sequence).